The clone carrying this T cell receptor (beta chain) was detected once. The table came from immunoSEQ multiplex PCR; TCRdb's copy has only in-frame clones and leaves some out. This table holds about 160,000 clones, roughly 90% found once. The record originates from a study of cytomegalovirus exposure and HLA in healthy donors. V dropped 3 bases and J dropped 7; count of bases not matched to a gene: 8. CDR1 and CDR2 (germline): GTSNPN, SVGIG (reference sequence). The CDR3 covers 15 residues. The TCR originated in a man between 18 and 35 years old in good health and CMV-seropositive. The specimen sequenced was PBMCs. V and J are TRBV30 and TRBJ2-1; TRBD2 matches at 11 bases. The CDR3 loop is CAWSTLAGGWNEQFF. CDR3 in DNA: TGTGCCTGGAGCACCCTAGCGGGAGGTTGGAATGAGCAGTTCTTC.